One and the same sample provided the 7 T cell receptor beta chains below, sequenced in a study of Graves' ophthalmopathy and Graves' hyperthyroidism. From RNA, the CDR3 regions of TCR beta chains were amplified and sequenced. Second-round multiplex PCR came after first-round RT-PCR with HTBI primers. MiXCR, applied by TCRdb to the multiplex PCR reads, yields one record per CDR3 protein. The sample has over a million distinct CDR3 sequences, 35% to 40% seen once; the top ten hold around 10%. Sequencing input: peripheral blood or thyroid tissue (not recorded which). Every receptor here comes from an adult man with Graves' hyperthyroidism.

Note on this clonotype: A clone one base away is much larger, so this may be a read error. The rearrangement joins TRBV9 to TRBJ2-2; either TRBD1 or TRBD2 may fit D (5 bases each). Germline V lookup: CDR1 SGDLS, CDR2 YYNGEE. The V gene lost 8 bases and the J gene lost 8 bases, with 13 bases spanning the gap. The CDR3 covers 12 residues. In DNA form, the CDR3 reads TGTGCCAGAAGCCCGGGGCCGGGGGAGCTGTTTTTT. As protein: CARSPGPGELFF. Complete variable domain (other parts from reference TRBV9 and TRBJ2-2): DSGVTQTPKHLITATGQRVTLRCSPRSGDLSVYWYQQSLDQGLQFLIQYYNGEERAKGNILERFSAQQFPDLHSELNLSSLELGDSALYFCARSPGPGELFFGEGSRLTVL.

This clonotype was detected many times. The rearrangement uses TRBV12-3 or TRBV12-4 and TRBJ2-5, with D tentatively TRBD2 (6 bases). Trimming cost V 6 bases and J 2 bases, with 13 bases left between them. The CDR3 runs to 14 residues. The CDR3 loop reads CASRLFAGQETQYF. The CDR3 DNA reads as TGTGCCAGCAGGCTGTTTGCGGGACAAGAGACCCAGTACTTC.

This clonotype was recorded many times. The chain has TRBV6-2 or TRBV6-3 and TRBJ2-6, with D unclear. The germline V gene encodes CDR1 MNHEY and CDR2 SVGEGT. V dropped 5 bases and J dropped 6 bases, with 11 bases sitting between them. The CDR3 is made up of 14 amino acids. The CDR3 sequence is CASSRPNTANVLTF. The CDR3 nucleotides read TGTGCCAGCAGTCGTCCTAACACGGCCAACGTCCTGACTTTC.

A few counts support this clonotype. The chain carries TRBV6-2 or TRBV6-3 and TRBJ2-5; tentatively, D is TRBD1 (5 bases). The V end was cut by 7 bases, the J end by 4 bases, with 16 bases between. CDR1 MNHEY and CDR2 SVGEGT come from the germline V gene. The CDR3 loop spans 14 amino acids. This chain's CDR3 is CASKGAAFVETQYF. CDR3 coding DNA: TGTGCCAGCAAAGGGGCAGCCTTCGTAGAGACCCAGTACTTC.

Remarks on this clonotype: A single base separates this from a much larger clone, so it may be a read error. V gene TRBV20-1 combines with J gene TRBJ2-7, with 10 bases matching TRBD1. V lost 0 bases, J lost 5 bases, and 4 bases stayed unmatched. This CDR3 comprises 14 residues. Germline CDR1 reads DFQATT; CDR2 reads SNEGSKA (reference sequence). CDR3 sequence reads: CSARDFGTGDEQYF. In nucleotides, the CDR3 is TGCAGTGCTAGAGATTTCGGGACAGGGGACGAGCAGTACTTC.

This clonotype was counted at least ten times. The V call is TRBV6-2 or TRBV6-3, the J call TRBJ2-5; possibly TRBD1 for D (6 bases). The CDR3 has 15 amino acids. Deletions cut 2 bases from V and 5 bases from J, with 15 bases between. Germline V gene data show CDR1 as MNHEY and CDR2 as SVGEGT. DNA of the CDR3: TGTGCCAGCAGTTACCGAGGGACAAGTTGGGAGACCCAGTACTTC. Amino acid sequence: CASSYRGTSWETQYF.

This clonotype was observed many times. This chain uses TRBV9 with TRBJ1-5, with D unresolved. The CDR3 runs to 16 residues. The germline V gene encodes CDR1 SGDLS and CDR2 YYNGEE. V was clipped by 2 bases and J by 0 bases, with 12 bases between them. The CDR3 sequence is CASSVSAHPSNQPQHF. For the CDR3, the DNA is TGTGCCAGCAGCGTTTCAGCCCATCCTAGCAATCAGCCCCAGCATTTT.